This T cell receptor beta chain was recovered during a study of blood T cell repertoires in COVID-19. Study-level information: PBMCs, B-cell-depleted T cells, or T cells were the source of the cDNA or gDNA that made up the material.

This CDR3 spans 13 amino acids. The germline V and J ends were trimmed by 7 bases and 1 base, with 10 bases remaining between them. Germline lookup yields CDR1 MNHNY and CDR2 SVGAGI (reference sequence). Assay used: immunoSEQ multiplex PCR; TCRdb lists only in-frame clones, some missing. The sample contains 150,000 to 200,000 clones, over 75% of which appear only once. The receptor was isolated from a man aged 65-85 years with acute or convalescent COVID-19. Specimen: peripheral blood. This chain joins TRBV6-6 and TRBJ1-1; a weak D match, TRBD1 (6 bases). CDR3 nucleotide sequence: TGTGCCAGCACAGACAGGACGAACACTGAAGCTTTCTTT. It specifies CASTDRTNTEAFF.